The present T cell receptor beta chain was sequenced within a study of blood T cell repertoires in COVID-19. Study information: Italy, Spain and the United States were the sources of the convalescent and acute COVID-19 samples. Sample material is recorded as cDNA or gDNA derived from T cells, B-cell-depleted T cells, or PBMCs.

This CDR3 spans 14 amino acids. Germline CDR1 reads MNHEY; CDR2 reads SMNVEV (reference sequence). V lost 6 bases to trimming and J lost 7 bases; unmatched junction nucleotides: 9. The protocol was immunoSEQ multiplex PCR, while the TCRdb copy is restricted to in-frame clones and leaves out a portion. The repertoire has some 670,000 clones, more than 80% of them found once; the top ten carry roughly 0.25%. This chain joins TRBV27 and TRBJ1-1; TRBD1 agrees at 9 bases. The TCR originated in a young woman with acute or convalescent COVID-19. Sequenced material: peripheral blood. The CDR3 nucleotides are TGTGCCAGCAGAACAGGGGGCGGCGTAGTTGAAGCTTTCTTT. Amino acids: CASRTGGGVVEAFF.